Listed here is a single T cell receptor beta chain. The table came from immunoSEQ multiplex PCR; TCRdb's copy has only in-frame clones and leaves some out. The table lists almost 50,000 clones, 91% of them singletons. The entry originates in a study of T cell changes during pregnancy in multiple sclerosis. The CDR3 is made up of 14 amino acids. Trimming removed 7 bases at V and 3 bases at J, with 16 bases between. Germline lookup yields CDR1 SEHNR and CDR2 FQNEAQ (reference sequence). This sequence originates from a female donor with multiple sclerosis, enrolled in a pregnancy study. Here the sequenced sample was CD8+ T cells from peripheral blood mononuclear cells, taken after pregnancy. The chain is built from TRBV7-9 and TRBJ2-7; TRBD2 is a possible D gene (5 bases). Here the CDR3 DNA reads TGTGCCAGCACCCGTGGGAGTTTAGTCTACGAGCAGTACTTC. This sequence encodes CASTRGSLVYEQYF.